Each of the 18 T cell receptor beta chains below was sequenced from the same sample in a study of blood T cells in healthy people across ages. The second PCR ran about 6 to 12 cycles with a sample-barcoded 5' primer and J-beta primers. TCRdb analysed the 5' RACE reads with MiXCR anew, one entry per CDR3 protein. The sample holds under 1,100,000 distinct CDR3 sequences, 20% to 25% seen once. These data were also reused for a study on T cells of mothers and their children.

Sample: blood. These receptors originate from a girl under 10 years old in good health.

The J gene is TRBJ1-2, the V gene TRBV6-5; TRBD1 matches at 10 bases. V shed 9 bases, J shed 8 bases, and the junction held 9 bases outside the gene matches. The CDR3 spans 13 residues. Germline loops: CDR1 MNHEY, CDR2 SVGAGI. The CDR3 reads CASMTGTGDGYTF. DNA of the CDR3: TGTGCCAGTATGACCGGGACAGGGGACGGCTACACCTTC.

The chain recombines TRBV12-3 or TRBV12-4 with TRBJ2-6; D call uncertain. CDR3 length: 15 amino acids. Deletions cut 3 bases from V and 0 bases from J, with 6 bases between. CDR3 in DNA: TGTGCCAGCAGTTTTCGTCGCTCTGGGGCCAACGTCCTGACTTTC. This codes for CASSFRRSGANVLTF.

This clonotype was seen only a few times. This sequence joins TRBV29-1 and TRBJ2-3; the D gene could be TRBD1 or TRBD2 (5 bases each). The V gene's germline CDR1 is SQVTM and CDR2 ANQGSEA. V lost 5 bases and J lost 2, with 11 bases in between. The CDR3 totals 13 residues. CDR3 region: CSVLGTPTDTQYF. CDR3 DNA sequence: TGCAGCGTTCTCGGGACCCCCACAGATACGCAGTATTTT.

This rearrangement joins TRBV20-1 to TRBJ2-5; 13 nucleotides match TRBD2. Germline CDR1 is DFQATT and CDR2 is SNEGSKA (reference sequence). V trimming: 5 bases; J trimming: 3 bases; junction bases outside the gene matches: 3. This CDR3 region has 14 residues. The CDR3 region is CSAGGTSGEETQYF. DNA of the CDR3: TGCAGTGCTGGCGGGACTAGCGGGGAAGAGACCCAGTACTTC.

The genes are TRBV15 and TRBJ2-4, with TRBD1 matching over 8 bases. This CDR3 has 16 amino acids. Germline V gives CDR1 LNHNV, CDR2 YYDKDF (reference sequence). The ends lost 5 bases at V and 1 base at J; junction bases unmatched: 7. CDR3 nucleotides: TGTGCCACCAGCCTCGGGACAGGAGGGGCCAAAAACATTCAGTACTTC. This translates into CATSLGTGGAKNIQYF.

The V gene is TRBV5-1, the J gene TRBJ2-7; D is possibly TRBD2 (6 bases). This CDR3 has 14 residues. Germline V CDR1 and CDR2: SGHRS, YFSETQ. Deletions cut 4 bases from V and 3 bases from J, with 14 bases between. The CDR3 sequence is CASSQGGLLYEQYF. The CDR3 nucleotides read TGCGCCAGCAGCCAGGGCGGACTACTCTACGAGCAGTACTTC.

The genes are TRBV29-1 and TRBJ2-7; no reliable D call. This CDR3 has 8 amino acids. V was shortened by 7 bases and J by 5 bases, with 3 bases between the two germline ends. Germline V gene lookup returns CDR1 SQVTM and CDR2 ANQGSEA. CDR3 residues: CSADEQYF. The CDR3 nucleotides are TGCAGCGCGGACGAGCAGTACTTC.

The chain has TRBV5-1 and TRBJ2-5; D possibly corresponds to TRBD2 (5 bases). The end of the DNA aligns better with TRBJ2-1, so the J call may be wrong. The CDR3 is 15 residues long. Germline V gives CDR1 SGHRS, CDR2 YFSETQ. The CDR3, as DNA: TGCGCCAGCAGCCACGGAGGCTTAACCTACAATGAGCAGTTCTTC. Protein sequence: CASSHGGLTYNEQFF.

The genes are TRBV18 and TRBJ1-4, with a tentative D call TRBD1 (5 bases). The CDR3 totals 16 residues. Germline loops: CDR1 KGHSH, CDR2 LQKENI. The V gene lost 0 bases and the J gene lost 6 bases, with 14 bases spanning the gap. CDR3 loop: CASSPPHRGVDEKLFF. DNA of the CDR3: TGTGCCAGCTCACCACCTCACCGGGGGGTTGATGAAAAACTGTTTTTT.

This clonotype appeared a few times. This rearrangement joins TRBV7-9 to TRBJ1-6; 8 nucleotides line up with TRBD1. J lost 7 bases, V lost 6 bases, and 11 bases had no gene match. Germline V gene lookup returns CDR1 SEHNR and CDR2 FQNEAQ (reference sequence). CDR3 length equals 16 residues. As DNA, the CDR3 is TGTGCCAGCAGTTCAGAGGGACAGGTCAGAAATTCACCCCTCCACTTT. Protein product: CASSSEGQVRNSPLHF.

A few counts support this clonotype. Its ends do not fully match the called genes, so a read error is possible. This chain links TRBV7-9 with TRBJ2-6, with TRBD1 as a possible D gene (5 bases). Germline V gene sequence: CDR1 SEHNR, CDR2 FQNEAQ (reference sequence). This CDR3 has 19 residues. This CDR3 is CASSPSAWGIESGADVLTF. The CDR3 bases are TGTGCCAGCAGCCCCTCCGCTTGGGGTATTGAGTCTGGGGCCGACGTCCTGACTTTC.

In regard to this clonotype: This may come from a read error, since a much larger clone is one base off. The chain employs TRBV4-2 and TRBJ2-7, with D unclear. The CDR3 runs to 13 residues. Germline loops: CDR1 LGHNA, CDR2 YNFKEQ. The CDR3 is CASSQDSTYEQHF. CDR3 bases: TGTGCCAGCAGCCAAGACTCAACCTACGAGCAGCACTTC.

This clonotype was detected only a few times. The CDR3 does not end in the conserved phenylalanine or tryptophan, so this is likely a read error. The chain couples TRBV4-1 to TRBJ2-3, with TRBD2 matching 9 bases. V shed 4 bases, J shed 7 bases, and the junction held 15 bases outside the gene matches. CDR3 length: 17 amino acids. CDR1 and CDR2 (germline): MGHRA, YSYEKL. The CDR3 nucleotides are TGCGCCAGCAGCCTGGCGCCCCCGGGACTAGCCGAATATACGCAGTATTCT. Its protein is CASSLAPPGLAEYTQYS.

This chain connects TRBV5-1 to TRBJ2-3; the D gene could be TRBD1 or TRBD2 (5 bases each). Trimming shortened V by 3 bases and J by 1 base, and 24 bases separated the two germline ends. Germline loops: CDR1 SGHRS, CDR2 YFSETQ. The CDR3 extends over 19 amino acids. The CDR3 region is CASSWNRDPNLQRTDTQYF. The DNA of the CDR3 is TGCGCCAGCAGCTGGAACCGGGACCCAAACCTGCAACGCACAGATACGCAGTATTTT.

The chain employs TRBV6-2 or TRBV6-3 and TRBJ2-7; 7 bases match TRBD1. The CDR3 contains 16 residues. V lost 7 bases and J lost 0; bases outside the gene matches: 12. CDR1 is MNHEY and CDR2 is SVGEGT in the germline V gene. CDR3 DNA: TGTGCCAGCACTAATAACCCGGGACAGATCTCCTACGAGCAGTACTTC. Residues: CASTNNPGQISYEQYF.

This clonotype has just one count. The rearrangement links TRBV7-3 to TRBJ2-5, with D unresolved. Judging by the DNA end, TRBJ2-1 fits better; the J call may be wrong. The germline V gene has CDR1 SGHTA and CDR2 FQGTGA. This CDR3 is 13 amino acids long. The CDR3 sequence: CASSFGVSDRQFF. CDR3 sequence (DNA): TGTGCCAGCAGCTTTGGGGTGTCTGATAGGCAGTTCTTC.

The chain has TRBV11-2 and TRBJ1-1; a possible D gene is TRBD1 (6 bases). Germline V gives CDR1 SGHAT, CDR2 FQNNGV. This CDR3 is built from 12 residues. The V gene lost 5 bases and the J gene lost 10 bases, with 14 bases spanning the gap. In DNA form, the CDR3 reads TGTGCCAGCAGCCAAACAGGGATGGGAGCTTTCTTT. It codes for CASSQTGMGAFF.

This clonotype appeared a few times. V is TRBV18 and J is TRBJ1-1, with D possibly being TRBD1 (5 bases). There are 15 residues in the CDR3. In germline, CDR1 is KGHSH, CDR2 LQKENI. With 3 bases removed from V and 4 bases from J, the gap between germline ends came to 15 bases. CDR3 DNA sequence: TGTGCCAGCTCACCTTCCCCCGGGGGGTCCACTGAAGCTTTCTTT. It encodes CASSPSPGGSTEAFF.